The 25 T cell receptor beta chains below come from one sample, sequenced in a study of human T cells and chemical hapten exposure. Indicated time point: patch test 1, 2 weeks after DPC sensitization. As to treatment: therapeutic diphenylcyclopropenone sensitization with weekly scalp DPC. TCRdb reprocessed the RACE reads with MiXCR, giving one entry per CDR3 protein. This sample has approximately 110,000 distinct CDR3 sequences, with 9.5% to 11% found just once. The source was whole blood, collected in connection with sensitization to the hapten diphenylcyclopropenone (DPC). These receptors all stem from a woman aged 40-49 years with alopecia areata. Some clones in this sample may be carry-over from other donors' samples.

This clonotype was observed once. The genes are TRBV20-1 and TRBJ1-4; D perhaps matches TRBD1 (6 bases). The CDR3 is 14 residues long. Germline-derived CDR1 and CDR2 are DFQATT and SNEGSKA (reference sequence). V lost 0 bases, J lost 5 bases, and 10 bases lay in between. CDR3 amino acids: CSARDRRGNEKLFF. The DNA of the CDR3 is TGCAGTGCTAGAGATAGAAGGGGGAATGAAAAACTGTTTTTT.

This clonotype was seen more than once but under ten times. The gene calls are TRBV18 and TRBJ1-2; D call uncertain. V lost 1 base and J 5 bases, leaving 11 bases between the germline ends. CDR1 is KGHSH and CDR2 is LQKENI in the germline V gene. CDR3 size: 14 residues. CDR3 sequence reads: CASSPLDPTYGYTF. The CDR3 DNA reads as TGTGCCAGCTCACCACTTGACCCTACATATGGCTACACCTTC.

For this clonotype: At one of its ends the junction is not consistent with the germline gene, which may arise from a read error. The CDR3 region is CATSESSENTIYF. CDR3 bases: TGTGCCACCAGTGAGAGCTCTGAAAACACCATATATTTT. The V call is TRBV7-2, the J call TRBJ1-3, with D unresolved. CDR3 length: 13 amino acids. Looked up from germline, CDR1 is SGHTA and CDR2 is FQGNSA.

Remarks on this clonotype: The junction shows a germline mismatch at one end, possibly a read error. The genes are TRBV14 and TRBJ2-2; D is ambiguous. CDR1 and CDR2 (germline): SGHDN, FVKESK. This CDR3 is 12 amino acids long. The CDR3 coding sequence is TGTGCCAGCAGGCAAGCCTTCGGGGAGCTGTTTTTT. Its translation: CASRQAFGELFF.

In the case of this clonotype: A read error may produce the germline difference seen at one junction end. The gene calls are TRBV6-2 or TRBV6-3 and TRBJ2-1; D is possibly TRBD1 (6 bases). The CDR3 consists of 12 residues. The V gene's germline CDR1 is MNHEY and CDR2 SVGEGT. This chain's CDR3 is CASSYSTGPLYF. The CDR3 DNA is TGTGCCAGCAGTTACTCGACAGGACCTCTGTACTTC.

The CDR3 spells CASTTGLAGVETQYF. The DNA for the CDR3 is TGTGCCAGCACTACGGGACTAGCGGGGGTAGAGACCCAGTACTTC. The chain carries TRBV9 and TRBJ2-5; 14 positions agree with TRBD2. Germline CDR1 SGDLS, CDR2 YYNGEE. J was trimmed by 4 bases and V by 6 bases; bases with no gene match: 5. The CDR3 runs 15 residues. Drawing the rest from reference TRBV9 and TRBJ2-5, the complete variable domain is DSGVTQTPKHLITATGQRVTLRCSPRSGDLSVYWYQQSLDQGLQFLIQYYNGEERAKGNILERFSAQQFPDLHSELNLSSLELGDSALYFCASTTGLAGVETQYFGPGTRLLVL.

At least ten counts were recorded for this clonotype. The chain has TRBV5-4 and TRBJ1-1, with D perhaps matching TRBD1 (6 bases). Deletions cut 2 bases from V and 6 bases from J, with 14 bases between. CDR3 size: 14 residues. From germline, CDR1 is SGHNT and CDR2 YYREEE (reference sequence). In DNA form, the CDR3 reads TGTGCCAGCAGCTTCGGTCCAGGGGACCCTGAAGCTTTCTTT. This encodes CASSFGPGDPEAFF.

This clonotype was seen many times. V gene TRBV28 combines with J gene TRBJ2-7, with TRBD1 matching 10 bases. The CDR3 has 14 residues. J lost 5 bases, V lost 5 bases, and 6 bases had no gene match. CDR1 MDHEN and CDR2 SYDVKM come from the germline V gene. The CDR3 here is CASSAQDRGNEQYF. The CDR3 DNA follows: TGTGCCAGCAGTGCCCAGGACAGGGGGAACGAGCAGTACTTC.

V is TRBV28 and J is TRBJ1-1; TRBD1 matches 9 bases. Germline CDR1 and CDR2: MDHEN and SYDVKM. The length of the CDR3 is 17 residues. The V and J ends lost 3 bases and 2 bases, in that order; junction bases with no gene match: 10. The CDR3 nucleotides are TGTGCCAGCAGTTTGCCCGGGACAGGGACCTCCAACACTGAAGCTTTCTTT. Amino acids: CASSLPGTGTSNTEAFF.

This clonotype was picked up a small number of times. CDR3 nucleotide sequence: TGTGCCAGCAGTGACGGCCCCTGGTGGGCGGGGGGACAAGAGACCCAGTACTTC. Amino acids: CASSDGPWWAGGQETQYF. The J gene is TRBJ2-5, the V gene TRBV6-4, with TRBD2 matching over 8 bases. The junction had 13 bases not matched to a gene; V was cut back by 2 bases and J by 2 bases. Germline CDR1 and CDR2: MRHNA and SNTAGT. This CDR3 region has 18 residues.

Of note for this clonotype: A single base separates this from a much larger clone, so it may be a read error. This sequence joins TRBV29-1 and TRBJ2-1; D is perhaps TRBD1 or TRBD2 (5 bases each). Germline V CDR1 and CDR2: SQVTM, ANQGSEA. V lost 8 bases to trimming and J lost 2 bases, with 16 bases between them. CDR3 length equals 14 residues. CDR3 residues: CSIVGRATYNEQFF. The CDR3 nucleotides read TGCAGCATAGTGGGACGGGCCACCTACAATGAGCAGTTCTTC.

This clonotype was seen many times. CDR3 protein: CASRLAGAPREQFF. Here the CDR3 DNA reads TGTGCCAGCAGACTAGCGGGGGCCCCCAGGGAGCAGTTCTTC. The chain has TRBV6-1 and TRBJ2-1; 11 bases align to TRBD2. CDR3 length: 14 residues. V lost 6 bases and J lost 10; bases outside the gene matches: 8. CDR1 and CDR2 (germline): MNHNS, SASEGT.

The chain recombines TRBV20-1 with TRBJ1-2; D possibly corresponds to TRBD1 (5 bases). In germline, CDR1 is DFQATT, CDR2 SNEGSKA (reference sequence). V lost 5 bases and J lost 5, with 15 bases in between. This CDR3 contains 13 residues. CDR3 bases: TGCAGTGCTCCAGACCAGGGCGGGTATGGCTACACCTTC. Translation gives CSAPDQGGYGYTF.

A single count supports this clonotype. One junction end does not reproduce the germline sequence, and a read error may be involved. V and J are TRBV27 and TRBJ2-3; perhaps TRBD1 as D (6 bases). Germline V gene data show CDR1 as MNHEY and CDR2 as SMNVEV (reference sequence). The CDR3 covers 15 residues. DNA for the CDR3: TGTGCCAGCAGCCTTGACAGGACTCTCACAGATACCCAGTATTTT. Its protein product is CASSLDRTLTDTQYF.

This clonotype has at least ten counts. The genes are TRBV5-1 and TRBJ2-5; 7 nucleotides agree with TRBD2. Germline trimming cut 0 bases from V and 0 bases from J; bases unmatched to any gene: 2. Germline loops: CDR1 SGHRS, CDR2 YFSETQ. The CDR3 runs 15 residues. The CDR3 is CASSLGGLYQETQYF. The CDR3 nucleotides read TGCGCCAGCAGCTTGGGGGGACTATACCAAGAGACCCAGTACTTC.

This clonotype showed up just a few times. This chain links TRBV7-2 with TRBJ2-1; the D gene is possibly TRBD1 (5 bases). The CDR3 has 15 residues. Germline CDR1 reads SGHTA; CDR2 reads FQGNSA. Trimming removed 1 base from V and 9 bases from J, with 16 bases in between. The DNA for the CDR3 is TGTGCCAGCAGCTTAGGTGGGGCGCTGAAGGCTGAGCAGTTCTTC. Translation: CASSLGGALKAEQFF.

This clonotype was seen at least ten times. V gene TRBV6-6 combines with J gene TRBJ2-7, with D possibly matching TRBD2 (5 bases). Deletions cut 7 bases from V and 3 bases from J, with 10 bases between. The CDR3 loop spans 12 amino acids. Germline lookup yields CDR1 MNHNY and CDR2 SVGAGI (reference sequence). CDR3 loop: CASTVGGYEQYF. The CDR3 region has the DNA TGTGCCAGCACCGTCGGAGGCTACGAGCAGTACTTC.

This clonotype was counted many times. The J gene is TRBJ2-1, the V gene TRBV6-2 or TRBV6-3; the D is unclear. The V and J ends lost 4 bases and 2 bases respectively, with 15 bases between them. The V gene's germline CDR1 is MNHEY and CDR2 SVGEGT. CDR3 size: 16 residues. The CDR3 bases are TGTGCCAGCAGTTCGCGACTCCCGTTGCCCTACAATGAGCAGTTCTTC. Encoded protein: CASSSRLPLPYNEQFF.

This clonotype appeared many times. Here the CDR3 reads CASRADGVYLQGYGYTF. CDR3 DNA: TGTGCCAGCAGGGCGGACGGCGTTTACCTCCAGGGCTATGGCTACACCTTC. The chain combines TRBV5-6 with TRBJ1-2; TRBD1 is a possible D gene (5 bases). CDR1 and CDR2 from the germline V gene are SGHDT and YYEEEE. This CDR3 has 17 residues. V lost 5 bases, J lost 4 bases, and 24 bases lay in between. The full variable domain, completed using reference TRBV5-6 and TRBJ1-2, is DAGVTQSPTHLIKTRGQQVTLRCSPKSGHDTVSWYQQALGQGPQFIFQYYEEEERQRGNFPDRFSGHQFPNYSSELNVNALLLGDSALYLCASRADGVYLQGYGYTFGSGTRLTVV.

This clonotype was found many times. The genes are TRBV3-1 and TRBJ1-1, with D perhaps TRBD1 (5 bases). The V gene lost 0 bases and the J gene lost 6 bases, with 17 bases spanning the gap. The CDR3 has 16 residues. Germline CDR1 reads LGHDT; CDR2 reads YNNKEL (reference sequence). In DNA, the CDR3 is TGTGCCAGCAGCCAAGAGGGACGGAAAGGAAGGGCTGAAGCTTTCTTT. It translates to CASSQEGRKGRAEAFF.

The chain couples TRBV28 to TRBJ2-3, with D maybe TRBD1 (5 bases). With 7 bases removed from V and 5 bases from J, the gap between germline ends came to 19 bases. The CDR3 is 15 amino acids. The germline gives CDR1 MDHEN, CDR2 SYDVKM. CDR3 region: CASNTGPRPRDTQYF. Written as DNA, the CDR3 is TGTGCCAGCAATACAGGACCGAGACCCAGAGATACGCAGTATTTT.

The genes are TRBV6-5 and TRBJ1-4; D is unresolved. The CDR3 is 14 amino acids. Deletions cut 0 bases from V and 4 bases from J, with 6 bases between. Germline CDR1 is MNHEY and CDR2 is SVGAGI. The CDR3 DNA reads TGTGCCAGCAGTTACTCGGGGAATAATGAAAAACTGTTTTTT. Translation gives CASSYSGNNEKLFF.

This clonotype was observed a few times. V is TRBV5-6 and J is TRBJ1-1; no firm D call. Trimming removed 1 base from V and 2 bases from J, with 9 bases in between. The CDR3 runs 14 residues. Germline-derived CDR1 and CDR2 are SGHDT and YYEEEE. The CDR3 loop reads CASSLISGNTEAFF. Written as DNA, the CDR3 is TGTGCCAGCAGCTTGATTTCGGGTAACACTGAAGCTTTCTTT.

This clonotype was seen a handful of times. This rearrangement joins TRBV3-1 to TRBJ2-5; TRBD1 matches at 7 bases. The CDR3 contains 15 residues. V dropped 5 bases and J dropped 4; count of bases not matched to a gene: 10. Germline CDR1 is LGHDT and CDR2 is YNNKEL (reference sequence). CDR3 sequence reads: CASSTLDRFGETQYF. In DNA, the CDR3 is TGTGCCAGCAGCACCTTGGACAGGTTCGGAGAGACCCAGTACTTC.

The sample holds a few counts of this clonotype. The chain has TRBV11-2 and TRBJ2-1, with a tentative D call TRBD2 (6 bases). Germline V gene data show CDR1 as SGHAT and CDR2 as FQNNGV. The CDR3 is 15 residues long. The V end lost 3 bases, the J end lost 4 bases, and 13 bases lay between the germline ends. CDR3: CASSFRDSQYNEQFF. The CDR3 region has the DNA TGTGCCAGCAGCTTCCGGGACTCACAATACAATGAGCAGTTCTTC.